This T cell receptor (beta chain) was recorded in a study of cytomegalovirus exposure and HLA in healthy donors. Study observations and caveats: In a later analysis, the majority of CMV-associated beta chains seemingly showed HLA restriction. Overall, approximately 150 TCR beta chains were annotated as cytomegalovirus-associated. For presence/absence analyses, sequencing depth was assumed to be roughly uniform across donors. Most subjects' HLA-A and HLA-B alleles were reportedly predicted from TCR beta sequences.

Concerning this clone: The antigen remains unidentified. The junction departs from the called germline gene at one end, perhaps through a read error. The same CDR3 is also encoded by other DNA sequences in this sample.

Germline CDR1 is SNHLY and CDR2 is FYNNEI. This CDR3 comprises 14 residues. 13 Jbeta primers and 60 Vbeta primers were used for the PCR. Assay used: immunoSEQ multiplex PCR; TCRdb lists only in-frame clones, some missing. The table lists about 55,000 clones, about 76% of them singletons. The receptor's source is a female donor in good health and CMV-seronegative. V gene TRBV2 combines with J gene TRBJ1-1; no firm D call. Sequenced sample: PBMCs. CDR3 protein: CASSEALLRTEAFF. DNA for the CDR3: TGTGCCAGCAGTGAAGCGCTTCTGAGAACTGAGGCTTTCTTT.